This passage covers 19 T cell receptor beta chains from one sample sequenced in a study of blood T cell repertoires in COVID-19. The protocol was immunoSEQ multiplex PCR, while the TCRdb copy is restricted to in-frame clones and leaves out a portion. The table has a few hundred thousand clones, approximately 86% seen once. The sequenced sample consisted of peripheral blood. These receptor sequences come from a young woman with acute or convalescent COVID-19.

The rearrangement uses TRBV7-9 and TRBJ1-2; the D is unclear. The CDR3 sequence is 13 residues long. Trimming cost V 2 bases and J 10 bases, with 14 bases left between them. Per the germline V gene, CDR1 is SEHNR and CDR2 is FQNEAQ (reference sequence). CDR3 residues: CASSLRLSSFYTF. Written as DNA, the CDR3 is TGTGCCAGCAGCTTAAGGTTAAGTAGCTTCTACACCTTC.

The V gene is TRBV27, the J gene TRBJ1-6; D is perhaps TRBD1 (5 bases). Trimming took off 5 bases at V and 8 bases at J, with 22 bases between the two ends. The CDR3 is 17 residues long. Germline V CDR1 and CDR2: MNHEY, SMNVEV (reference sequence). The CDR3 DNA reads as TGTGCCAGCAGTACTCCGAGAAGGGGAGGTATGGATTCACCCCTCCACTTT. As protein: CASSTPRRGGMDSPLHF.

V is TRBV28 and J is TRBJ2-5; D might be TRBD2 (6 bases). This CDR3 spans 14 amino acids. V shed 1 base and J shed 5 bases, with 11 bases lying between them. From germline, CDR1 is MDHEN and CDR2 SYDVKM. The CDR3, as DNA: TGTGCCAGCAGTTTATACCCGGGGAGGGAGACCCAGTACTTC. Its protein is CASSLYPGRETQYF.

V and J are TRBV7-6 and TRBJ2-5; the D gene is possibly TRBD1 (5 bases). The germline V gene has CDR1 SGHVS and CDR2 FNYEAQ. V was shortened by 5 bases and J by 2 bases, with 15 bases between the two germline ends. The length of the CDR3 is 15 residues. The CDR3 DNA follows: TGTGCCAGCAGCCCCGACAGAGCTAAACAAGAGACCCAGTACTTC. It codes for CASSPDRAKQETQYF. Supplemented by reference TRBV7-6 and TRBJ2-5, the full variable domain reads GAGVSQSPRYKVTKRGQDVALRCDPISGHVSLYWYRQALGQGPEFLTYFNYEAQQDKSGLPNDRFSAERPEGSISTLTIQRTEQRDSAMYRCASSPDRAKQETQYFGPGTRLLVL.

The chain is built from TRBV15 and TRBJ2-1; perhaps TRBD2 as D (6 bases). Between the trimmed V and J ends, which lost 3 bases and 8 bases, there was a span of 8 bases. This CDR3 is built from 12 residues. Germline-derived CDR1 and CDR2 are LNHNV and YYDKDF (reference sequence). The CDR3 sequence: CATSRPGDEQFF. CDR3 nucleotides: TGTGCCACCAGCAGGCCGGGGGATGAGCAGTTCTTC.

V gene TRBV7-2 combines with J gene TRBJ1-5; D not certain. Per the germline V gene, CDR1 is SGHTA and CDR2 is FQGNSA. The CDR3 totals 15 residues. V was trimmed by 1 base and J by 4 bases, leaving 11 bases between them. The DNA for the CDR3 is TGTGCCAGCAGCTTAGTAGATAGGGAGAATCAGCCCCAGCATTTT. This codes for CASSLVDRENQPQHF.

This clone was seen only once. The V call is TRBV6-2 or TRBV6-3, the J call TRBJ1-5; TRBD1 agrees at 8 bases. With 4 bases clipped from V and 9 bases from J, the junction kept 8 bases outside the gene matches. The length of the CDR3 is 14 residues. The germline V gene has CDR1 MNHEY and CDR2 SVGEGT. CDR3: CASSSGQGKGPQHF. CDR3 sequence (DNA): TGTGCCAGCAGTTCAGGACAGGGCAAGGGGCCCCAGCATTTT.

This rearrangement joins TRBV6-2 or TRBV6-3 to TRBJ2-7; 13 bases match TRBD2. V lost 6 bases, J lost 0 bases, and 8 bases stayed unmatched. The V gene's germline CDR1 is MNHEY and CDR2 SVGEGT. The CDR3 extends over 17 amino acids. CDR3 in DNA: TGTGCCAGCAGCCGAACCGGACTAGCGGGAGTCTCCTACGAGCAGTACTTC. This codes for CASSRTGLAGVSYEQYF.

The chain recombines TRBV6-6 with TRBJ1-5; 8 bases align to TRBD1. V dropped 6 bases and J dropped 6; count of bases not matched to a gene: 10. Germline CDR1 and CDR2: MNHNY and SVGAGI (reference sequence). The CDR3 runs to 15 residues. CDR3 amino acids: CASSPDRVVFQPQHF. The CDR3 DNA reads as TGTGCCAGCAGCCCGGACAGGGTTGTGTTTCAGCCCCAGCATTTT.

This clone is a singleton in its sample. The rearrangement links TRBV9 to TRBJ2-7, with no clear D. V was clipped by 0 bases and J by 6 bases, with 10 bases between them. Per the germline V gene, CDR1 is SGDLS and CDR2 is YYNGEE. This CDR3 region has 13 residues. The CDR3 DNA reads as TGTGCCAGCAGCGTAGGGCTAGTTTCCGAGCAGTACTTC. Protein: CASSVGLVSEQYF.

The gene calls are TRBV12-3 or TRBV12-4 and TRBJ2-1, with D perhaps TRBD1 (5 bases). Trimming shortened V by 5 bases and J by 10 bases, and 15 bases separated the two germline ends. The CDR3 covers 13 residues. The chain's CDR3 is CASSPMGLAEQFF. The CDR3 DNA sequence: TGTGCCAGCAGTCCTATGGGGCTGGCGGAGCAGTTCTTC.

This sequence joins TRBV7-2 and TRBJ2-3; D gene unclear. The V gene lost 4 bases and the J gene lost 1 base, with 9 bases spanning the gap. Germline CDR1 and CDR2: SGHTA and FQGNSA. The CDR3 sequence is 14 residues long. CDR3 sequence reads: CASSSYLGTDTQYF. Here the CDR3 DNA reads TGTGCCAGCAGCTCGTACCTAGGCACAGATACGCAGTATTTT. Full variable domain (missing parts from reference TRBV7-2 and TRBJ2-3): GAGVSQSPSNKVTEKGKDVELRCDPISGHTALYWYRQSLGQGLEFLIYFQGNSAPDKSGLPSDRFSAERTGGSVSTLTIQRTQQEDSAVYLCASSSYLGTDTQYFGPGTRLTVL.

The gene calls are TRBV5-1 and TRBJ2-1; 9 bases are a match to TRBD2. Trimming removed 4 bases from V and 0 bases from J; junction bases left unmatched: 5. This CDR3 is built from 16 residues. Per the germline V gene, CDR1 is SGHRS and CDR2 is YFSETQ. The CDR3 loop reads CASSLEAGGSYNEQFF. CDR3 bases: TGCGCCAGCAGCCTAGAAGCGGGAGGCTCCTACAATGAGCAGTTCTTC.

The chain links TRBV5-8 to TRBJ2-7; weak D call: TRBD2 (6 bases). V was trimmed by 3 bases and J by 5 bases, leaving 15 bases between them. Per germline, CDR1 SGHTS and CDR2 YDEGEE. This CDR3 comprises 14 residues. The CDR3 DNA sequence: TGTGCCAGCAGCTGGGGGGTATCTTCCCACGAGCAGTACTTC. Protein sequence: CASSWGVSSHEQYF.

The CDR3 DNA follows: TGTGCCAGCAGTACGCGGGGGCGGGAGAGAGCAGCGCAGTATTTT. This codes for CASSTRGRERAAQYF. V gene TRBV6-2 or TRBV6-3 combines with J gene TRBJ2-3; TRBD2 might be the D (7 bases). The germline V gene encodes CDR1 MNHEY and CDR2 SVGEGT. The length of the CDR3 is 15 residues. Trimming left V 5 bases short and J 10 bases short, with 22 bases between.

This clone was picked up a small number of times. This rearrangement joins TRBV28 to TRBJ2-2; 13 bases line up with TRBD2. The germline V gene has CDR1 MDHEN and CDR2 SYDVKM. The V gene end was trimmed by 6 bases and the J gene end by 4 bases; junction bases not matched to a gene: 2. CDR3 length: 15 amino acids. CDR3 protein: CASRRTSGGTGELFF. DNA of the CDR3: TGTGCCAGCAGACGGACTAGCGGGGGCACCGGGGAGCTGTTTTTT.

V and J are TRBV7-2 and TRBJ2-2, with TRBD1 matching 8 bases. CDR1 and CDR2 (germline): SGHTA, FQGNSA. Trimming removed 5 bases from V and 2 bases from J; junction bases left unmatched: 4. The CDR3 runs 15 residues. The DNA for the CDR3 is TGTGCCAGCAGCCCGGGACAGGCTAACACCGGGGAGCTGTTTTTT. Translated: CASSPGQANTGELFF. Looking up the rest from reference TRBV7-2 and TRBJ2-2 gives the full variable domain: GAGVSQSPSNKVTEKGKDVELRCDPISGHTALYWYRQSLGQGLEFLIYFQGNSAPDKSGLPSDRFSAERTGGSVSTLTIQRTQQEDSAVYLCASSPGQANTGELFFGEGSRLTVL.

CDR3 bases: TGTGCCAGTAGGTTAGCGGGAGCTGGCACAGATACGCAGTATTTT. This gives the protein CASRLAGAGTDTQYF. The chain couples TRBV19 to TRBJ2-3, with TRBD2 identical over 9 bases. Germline V CDR1 and CDR2: LNHDA, SQIVND (reference sequence). The J segment lost 1 base and the V segment lost 6 bases, leaving 5 bases of the junction unmatched. CDR3 length: 15 amino acids.

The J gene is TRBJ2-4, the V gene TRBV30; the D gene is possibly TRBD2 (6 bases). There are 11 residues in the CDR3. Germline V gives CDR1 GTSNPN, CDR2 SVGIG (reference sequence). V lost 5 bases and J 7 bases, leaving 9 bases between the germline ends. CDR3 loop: CAWGGTNIQYF. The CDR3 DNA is TGTGCCTGGGGGGGGACTAACATTCAGTACTTC.